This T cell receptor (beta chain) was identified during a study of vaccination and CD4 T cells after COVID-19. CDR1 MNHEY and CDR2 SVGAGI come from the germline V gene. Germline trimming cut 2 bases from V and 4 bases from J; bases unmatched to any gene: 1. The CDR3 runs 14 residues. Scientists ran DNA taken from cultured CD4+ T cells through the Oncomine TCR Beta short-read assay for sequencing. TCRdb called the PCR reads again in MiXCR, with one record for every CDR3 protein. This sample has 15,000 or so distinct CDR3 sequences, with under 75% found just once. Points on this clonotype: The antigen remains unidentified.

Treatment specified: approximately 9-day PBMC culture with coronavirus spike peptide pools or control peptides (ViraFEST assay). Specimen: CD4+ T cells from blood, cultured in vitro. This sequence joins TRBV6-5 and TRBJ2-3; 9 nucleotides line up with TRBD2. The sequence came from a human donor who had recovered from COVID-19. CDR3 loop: CASSYAGGADTQYF. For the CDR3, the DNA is TGTGCCAGCAGTTACGCGGGGGGGGCAGATACGCAGTATTTT.